This T cell receptor beta chain was sequenced during a study of CD8+ T cells in alopecia areata. Turning to the study itself: Treatment comprised oral tofacitinib, 5 to 10 mg twice daily, in treated patients. The study, taken as a whole, reports: Many expanded lesional clones stayed in scalp and blood while on tofacitinib.

Reverse transcribed after extraction, RNA yielded cDNA as the sequencing template. Produced via immunoSEQ multiplex PCR; TCRdb's table is partial and in-frame only. This table has roughly 180,000 clones, approximately 53% appearing once. Treatment reported: oral pan-JAK inhibitor, 5-10 mg twice daily. Specimens obtained from alopecia areata patients comprised lesional scalp punch biopsies and peripheral blood. A FACSAria was used to sort CD4+ and CD8+ T cells. These cells came from PBMCs. With regard to this clone: Its target is unknown.

The CDR3 sequence is 12 residues long. Trimming took off 6 bases at V and 5 bases at J, with 8 bases between the two ends. Per germline, CDR1 PRHDT and CDR2 FYEKMQ (reference sequence). This sample comprised CD8+ T cells sorted from blood, obtained at week 24, from a patient treated with tofacitinib. V usage is TRBV13 and J usage is TRBJ2-1; tentative D call: TRBD2 (5 bases). This receptor was identified in a human donor with alopecia areata. DNA of the CDR3: TGTGCCAGCAGATCGGGGAACAATGAGCAGTTCTTC. It yields the protein CASRSGNNEQFF.